Following are 28 T cell receptor beta chains from one sample sequenced in a study of T cells in Graves' hyperthyroidism and ophthalmopathy. RNA transcripts provided the source from which TCR beta CDR3 regions were amplified. The study used the HTBI primer set for a first-round RT-PCR of the TCR CDR3. TCRdb fed the multiplex PCR reads into MiXCR, producing one record per CDR3 protein. The table has roughly 580,000 distinct CDR3 sequences, around 14% seen once. The sequenced sample consisted of blood. All receptors come from a woman in her 30s with Graves' hyperthyroidism that later progressed to Graves' ophthalmopathy.

As to this clonotype: A much larger clone differs from this one at a single base, so this may be a read error. The rearrangement links TRBV20-1 to TRBJ2-5; a possible D gene is TRBD2 (6 bases). From germline, CDR1 is DFQATT and CDR2 SNEGSKA (reference sequence). CDR3 size: 18 residues. V gave up 5 bases and J gave up 6 bases, with 31 bases separating them. The CDR3: CSAARKPQLSGVVKTQYF. DNA of the CDR3: TGCAGTGCTGCCCGAAAACCACAACTATCGGGAGTTGTAAAGACCCAGTACTTC.

Note on this clonotype: A much bigger clone sits one base away, suggesting this may be a read error. The chain couples TRBV18 to TRBJ1-2; D uncertain. The V end lost 8 bases, the J end lost 0 bases, and 13 bases lay between the germline ends. This CDR3 is built from 14 residues. Germline CDR1 and CDR2: KGHSH and LQKENI. The CDR3 loop reads CASQERATNYGYTF. Written as DNA, the CDR3 is TGTGCCAGCCAAGAAAGGGCAACTAACTATGGCTACACCTTC.

This clonotype occurred a few times. Since no conserved phenylalanine or tryptophan closes the CDR3, a read error is the likely cause. V is TRBV7-9 and J is TRBJ1-1; D uncertain. The V and J ends lost 7 bases and 4 bases respectively, with 16 bases between them. Germline CDR1 reads SEHNR; CDR2 reads FQNEAQ (reference sequence). This CDR3 is 14 amino acids long. This CDR3 reads CASIPPMRGTEAFL. The CDR3 nucleotides read TGTGCCAGCATCCCCCCGATGAGAGGCACTGAAGCTTTCCTT.

This clonotype was seen ten or more times. The J gene is TRBJ2-5, the V gene TRBV6-5; D perhaps matches TRBD2 (5 bases). Per germline, CDR1 MNHEY and CDR2 SVGAGI. The CDR3 has 14 amino acids. Trimming took off 2 bases at V and 3 bases at J, with 10 bases between the two ends. CDR3 DNA sequence: TGTGCCAGCAGTTACCCTCCAGCGGAAGAGACCCAGTACTTC. Encoded protein: CASSYPPAEETQYF.

This clonotype was picked up many times. The chain carries TRBV20-1 and TRBJ2-3, with 7 bases matching TRBD2. Trimming took 1 base from V and 3 from J; bases not matched to a gene: 4. There are 14 residues in the CDR3. CDR1 and CDR2 from the germline V gene are DFQATT and SNEGSKA (reference sequence). The CDR3 is CSARGGGTTDTQYF. In nucleotides, the CDR3 is TGCAGTGCTAGAGGGGGGGGTACGACAGATACGCAGTATTTT.

This clonotype was found many times. V is TRBV11-3 and J is TRBJ1-1, with no clear D. The V and J ends lost 0 bases and 1 base respectively, with 9 bases between them. Per the germline V gene, CDR1 is SGHNT and CDR2 is YENEEA. There are 15 residues in the CDR3. DNA for the CDR3: TGTGCCAGCAGCTTAGAAGGGCAGCAGAACACTGAAGCTTTCTTT. As protein: CASSLEGQQNTEAFF.

The J gene is TRBJ2-7, the V gene TRBV4-1; tentatively, D is TRBD2 (5 bases). Between the trimmed V and J ends, which lost 0 bases and 7 bases, there was a span of 19 bases. The length of the CDR3 is 16 residues. The V gene's germline CDR1 is MGHRA and CDR2 YSYEKL. This CDR3 reads CASSQDPRGPPQEQYF. CDR3 DNA sequence: TGCGCCAGCAGCCAAGATCCCCGAGGGCCCCCCCAAGAGCAGTACTTC.

The CDR3 sequence is CASSLEGRQYNEQFF. The CDR3 bases are TGCGCCAGCAGCTTGGAGGGCCGGCAGTACAATGAGCAGTTCTTC. The chain recombines TRBV5-1 with TRBJ2-1; no firm D call. CDR3 size: 15 residues. Trimming cost V 0 bases and J 4 bases, with 11 bases left between them. The germline CDR1 and CDR2 sequences are SGHRS and YFSETQ.

This clonotype has at least ten counts. The chain joins TRBV10-3 to TRBJ1-1, with a weak D call TRBD1 (6 bases). Germline CDR1 ENHRY, CDR2 SYGVKD. The CDR3 is 15 residues long. V dropped 0 bases and J dropped 1 base, with 9 bases sitting between them. Here the CDR3 reads CAISESRRGNTEAFF. As DNA, the CDR3 is TGTGCCATCAGTGAGTCTCGCAGGGGGAACACTGAAGCTTTCTTT.

There are many counts of this clonotype. The chain has TRBV19 and TRBJ2-7; 7 bases are a match to TRBD1. Germline CDR1 and CDR2: LNHDA and SQIVND (reference sequence). CDR3 length: 14 residues. The junction had 8 bases not matched to a gene; V was cut back by 6 bases and J by 3 bases. The CDR3 bases are TGTGCCAGTAGGGCGGACAGGACAAACTACGAGCAGTACTTC. The encoded protein is CASRADRTNYEQYF.

The sample holds many counts of this clonotype. V gene TRBV29-1 combines with J gene TRBJ2-3; unclear D gene. The CDR3 is 14 residues long. V was clipped by 4 bases and J by 5 bases, with 16 bases between them. Germline assignment: CDR1 SQVTM and CDR2 ANQGSEA. The chain's CDR3 is CSVAKRLSQDTQYF. CDR3 nucleotide sequence: TGCAGCGTTGCAAAGAGGCTTTCGCAAGATACGCAGTATTTT.

This clonotype was detected ten times or more. The chain recombines TRBV24-1 with TRBJ2-7; D gene unclear. V lost 3 bases and J 6 bases, leaving 11 bases between the germline ends. Germline values: CDR1 KGHDR, CDR2 SFDVKD. The CDR3 contains 13 residues. CDR3: CATSDGFRIEQYF. CDR3 coding DNA: TGTGCCACCAGTGATGGATTTAGGATCGAGCAGTACTTC.

CDR3 in DNA: TGCGCCAGCAGCTCCGGGACTAGTTCTTTTGAGCAGTTCTTC. Translated, it gives CASSSGTSSFEQFF. J is TRBJ2-1 and V is TRBV5-1, with 8 bases lining up with TRBD2. This CDR3 has 14 amino acids. Germline loops: CDR1 SGHRS, CDR2 YFSETQ. Trimming took 3 bases from V and 9 from J; bases not matched to a gene: 8.

Many counts were recorded for this clonotype. The rearrangement uses TRBV12-3 or TRBV12-4 and TRBJ2-3, with 12 bases lining up with TRBD2. This CDR3 has 19 residues. V gave up 3 bases and J gave up 2 bases; unmatched junction bases: 12. The CDR3 loop reads CASSFLAGGPGPHTDTQYF. As DNA, the CDR3 is TGTGCCAGCAGTTTCCTAGCGGGAGGGCCGGGGCCACACACAGATACGCAGTATTTT.

This clonotype was recorded many times. This CDR3 reads CASEGGLDNEQFF. CDR3 sequence (DNA): TGTGCCAGCGAAGGGGGTCTCGACAATGAGCAGTTCTTC. The chain employs TRBV13 and TRBJ2-1; tentatively, D is TRBD1 (6 bases). Germline V gene data show CDR1 as PRHDT and CDR2 as FYEKMQ (reference sequence). This CDR3 spans 13 amino acids. V was trimmed by 8 bases and J by 5 bases, leaving 13 bases between them.

This clonotype turned up a few times. The chain couples TRBV6-1 to TRBJ1-5; possible D gene TRBD1, 6 bases. The V end was cut by 4 bases, the J end by 5 bases, with 12 bases between. This CDR3 has 14 amino acids. Germline CDR1 and CDR2: MNHNS and SASEGT. The CDR3 sequence is CASSAVQGDQPQHF. Here the CDR3 DNA reads TGTGCCAGCAGTGCAGTACAGGGAGATCAGCCCCAGCATTTT.

The chain has TRBV18 and TRBJ1-4; no clear D gene. Germline lookup yields CDR1 KGHSH and CDR2 LQKENI. The CDR3 extends over 15 amino acids. Trimming removed 3 bases from V and 4 bases from J, with 12 bases in between. CDR3 amino acids: CASSPYSEHNEKLFF. In DNA form, the CDR3 reads TGTGCCAGCTCACCGTATTCGGAGCATAATGAAAAACTGTTTTTT.

This clonotype was recorded a few times. The chain combines TRBV20-1 with TRBJ2-2; TRBD2 matches at 12 bases. This CDR3 is 17 amino acids long. Germline CDR1 and CDR2: DFQATT and SNEGSKA (reference sequence). Trimming took 5 bases from V and 6 from J; bases not matched to a gene: 13. The CDR3 DNA sequence: TGCAGTGCTGTACCGACTAGCGGGAGTTTAGCGGCCGGGGAGCTGTTTTTT. It is translated as CSAVPTSGSLAAGELFF.

This clonotype was seen a single time. Germline is not matched at one junction end, which may reflect a read error. The V and J genes are TRBV20-1 and TRBJ1-1; 8 nucleotides align to TRBD1. The CDR3 runs 17 residues. Germline V gene lookup returns CDR1 DFQATT and CDR2 SNEGSKA (reference sequence). CDR3 protein: CSVRDGAGGTMNTEAFF. The CDR3 nucleotides are TGCAGTGTTAGAGATGGAGCAGGGGGCACAATGAACACTGAGGCTTTCTTT.

The table lists this clonotype with a few counts. The J gene is TRBJ1-5, the V gene TRBV30, with D possibly TRBD1 on 6 matching bases. The CDR3 length is 15 residues. From germline, CDR1 is GTSNPN and CDR2 SVGIG (reference sequence). Trimming cost V 3 bases and J 1 base, with 13 bases left between them. CDR3 nucleotide sequence: TGTGCCTGGAGCACCCCGGGGGCGAGCAATCAGCCCCAGCATTTT. This sequence encodes CAWSTPGASNQPQHF.

The gene calls are TRBV5-1 and TRBJ1-1; D gene unclear. V was pared by 2 bases and J by 7 bases, with 18 bases between. CDR1 SGHRS and CDR2 YFSETQ come from the germline V gene. The CDR3 is 15 residues long. In DNA, the CDR3 is TGCGCCAGCAGCTTCCTCCTGGCCCCTACTGATGAAGCTTTCTTT. Its translation is CASSFLLAPTDEAFF. The variable domain in full, with the rest retrieved from reference TRBV5-1 and TRBJ1-1, is KAGVTQTPRYLIKTRGQQVTLSCSPISGHRSVSWYQQTPGQGLQFLFEYFSETQRNKGNFPGRFSGRQFSNSRSEMNVSTLELGDSALYLCASSFLLAPTDEAFFGQGTRLTVV.

This clonotype was seen repeatedly, ten times or more. J is TRBJ2-1 and V is TRBV30; 9 positions agree with TRBD2. Trimming took 0 bases from V and 12 from J; bases not matched to a gene: 6. The germline CDR1 and CDR2 sequences are GTSNPN and SVGIG (reference sequence). This CDR3 is 13 amino acids long. Here the CDR3 reads CAWSVLSGRTQFF. In DNA, the CDR3 is TGTGCCTGGAGTGTACTGAGCGGGAGGACGCAGTTCTTC.

This clonotype was seen at least ten times. The chain is built from TRBV6-5 and TRBJ1-2; 7 positions match TRBD1. The CDR3 runs 12 residues. Germline values: CDR1 MNHEY, CDR2 SVGAGI. V was clipped by 2 bases and J by 8 bases; unmatched bases: 2. CDR3 sequence reads: CASSYRGRGYTF. The CDR3 coding sequence is TGTGCCAGCAGTTACAGGGGGCGAGGCTACACCTTC.

This clonotype was observed at least ten times. The rearrangement links TRBV7-9 to TRBJ2-5; D may be TRBD1 (5 bases). The V and J ends lost 3 bases and 2 bases respectively, with 16 bases between them. Germline V gene data show CDR1 as SEHNR and CDR2 as FQNEAQ (reference sequence). This CDR3 contains 16 residues. For the CDR3, the DNA is TGTGCCAGCAGCTTCTCTAGGGGTCCGGTTCAAGAGACCCAGTACTTC. Residues: CASSFSRGPVQETQYF.

This clonotype was observed many times. The chain links TRBV29-1 to TRBJ1-1; TRBD1 aligns across 8 bases. With 2 bases clipped from V and 8 bases from J, the junction kept 7 bases outside the gene matches. The CDR3 is 13 residues long. Germline CDR1 reads SQVTM; CDR2 reads ANQGSEA. CDR3 amino acids: CSVEKDRAAEAFF. The CDR3 region has the DNA TGCAGCGTTGAAAAGGACAGGGCGGCAGAAGCTTTCTTT.

This clonotype was counted a few times. CDR3 region: CASTSWRDQMNTEAFF. CDR3 DNA: TGTGCCAGCACCTCCTGGCGAGATCAGATGAACACTGAAGCTTTCTTT. V and J are TRBV7-9 and TRBJ1-1, with no clear D. V was trimmed by 7 bases and J by 0 bases, leaving 18 bases between them. Germline V gene lookup returns CDR1 SEHNR and CDR2 FQNEAQ (reference sequence). The CDR3 spans 16 residues.

This clonotype was seen ten or more times. The chain joins TRBV5-1 to TRBJ2-7; 12 bases line up with TRBD2. CDR1 is SGHRS and CDR2 is YFSETQ in the germline V gene. V was pared by 0 bases and J by 3 bases, with 1 base of the junction left unmatched. The CDR3 consists of 15 residues. CDR3 in amino acids: CASSLGGLAGYEQYF. Here the CDR3 DNA reads TGCGCCAGCAGCTTGGGGGGACTAGCGGGCTACGAGCAGTACTTC.

This clonotype was counted ten times or more. The gene calls are TRBV27 and TRBJ2-2, with D maybe TRBD1 (7 bases). Germline V gene sequence: CDR1 MNHEY, CDR2 SMNVEV (reference sequence). The V end lost 7 bases, the J end lost 4 bases, and 19 bases lay between the germline ends. CDR3 length: 16 amino acids. CDR3 in amino acids: CASTPQGVGGTGELFF. CDR3 DNA: TGTGCCAGCACACCTCAGGGGGTCGGGGGCACCGGGGAGCTGTTTTTT.